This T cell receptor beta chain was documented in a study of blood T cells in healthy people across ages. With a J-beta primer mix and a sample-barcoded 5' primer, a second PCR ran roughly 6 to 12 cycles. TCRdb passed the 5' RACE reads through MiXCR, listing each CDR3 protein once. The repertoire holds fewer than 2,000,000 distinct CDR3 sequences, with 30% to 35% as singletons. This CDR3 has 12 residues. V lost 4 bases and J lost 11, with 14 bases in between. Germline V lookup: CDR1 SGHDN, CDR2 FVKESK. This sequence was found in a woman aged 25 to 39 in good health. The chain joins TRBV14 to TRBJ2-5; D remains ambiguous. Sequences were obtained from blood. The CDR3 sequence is CASSPSPFWQYF. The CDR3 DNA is TGTGCCAGCAGCCCCTCCCCTTTTTGGCAGTACTTC.